In this sample, the clone carrying this T cell receptor (beta chain) turned up once. Sequence at one end of the junction differs from germline and may be a read error. The data belong to a study of T cells in Graves' hyperthyroidism and ophthalmopathy. CDR1 and CDR2 from the germline V gene are SGHVS and FQNEAQ. The CDR3 sequence is 16 residues long. The TCR beta CDR3 regions underwent amplification using RNA transcripts as the source. An initial round of RT-PCR targeting the TCR CDR3 relied on the HTBI primer set. From the multiplex PCR reads, TCRdb called clonotypes with MiXCR, one entry per CDR3 protein. The data contain around 620,000 distinct CDR3 sequences, roughly 46% of them singletons.

Sequenced material: peripheral blood or thyroid tissue (not recorded which). The V and J genes are TRBV7-8 and TRBJ1-6; D not resolved. This TCR came from an adult woman with Graves' disease, either hyperthyroidism or ophthalmopathy (not recorded which). CDR3 in DNA: TGTGCCAGCAGCTTAGATCTGGCAGGCGGCGCGGAGACCCAGTACTTT. This translates into CASSLDLAGGAETQYF.